What follows describes a single T cell receptor beta chain. The antigen is unknown. The sample belongs to a study of CXCR3-negative and CXCR3-positive naive CD8 T cells. Germline V gene data show CDR1 as MGHRA and CDR2 as YSYEKL. The CDR3 is 15 residues long. Phenotypically, naive CD8+ T cells corresponded to CD45RO-CCR7+CD27+CD95-. Study-wide findings and caveats: Naive cells with CXCR3 showed TRB CDR3s that were more hydrophobic than those in CXCR3-negative naive cells. Comparison of naive subsets found surface CD5 to be comparable, and TCR strength was inferred on the basis of TRB CDR3 properties.

Libraries of TRB cDNA were made by 5' RACE and carried UMIs. TCRdb reworked the 5' RACE reads into one entry per CDR3 protein, no DNA. This table lists 150,000 or so distinct CDR3 sequences. This rearrangement joins TRBV4-1 to TRBJ2-7; checking the TCRdb D call of TRBD1 is not possible without DNA. The sequenced material came from naive CXCR3+ CD8+ T cells from blood. Subset described: CD45RO-CCR7+CD27+CD95- naive CD8+ T cells expressing CXCR3 (TNR3+). The sequence was collected from a human donor in good health. Some clones in this sample may be carry-over from other donors' samples. This CDR3 reads CASSQGSGRTYEQYF.